The rows below give T cell receptor beta chains drawn from one sample of a study of cytomegalovirus exposure and HLA in healthy donors. This table comes from immunoSEQ multiplex PCR, and its TCRdb copy is limited to in-frame clones, with some not included. The sample includes about 190,000 clones, less than 90% of them seen just once. Sequencing was carried out using PBMCs. The receptors derive from a man aged 50 or older in good health and CMV-seronegative. CDR3s include the opening cysteine and the closing phenylalanine or tryptophan. Each record gives: V gene, J gene, CDR3 length, clone size, CDR3 protein. Rows give clone size only sometimes, using once, few, many, or a class for an expanded clone.

>TRBV5-6|TRBJ2-7|15|.
CASSFGGIAGNEQYF
>TRBV7-2|TRBJ1-6|12|.
CASSFEGAPLHF
>TRBV5-1|TRBJ2-7|15|.
CASSPLAQGAYEQYF
>TRBV5-1|TRBJ2-7|15|.
CASSPGTGKSYEQYF
>TRBV11-3|TRBJ2-2|13|.
CASSENSAGELFF
>TRBV6-5|TRBJ1-3|13|.
CASSELSGNTIYF
>TRBV5-1|TRBJ2-7|15|.
CASSLGGSLEGEQYF
>TRBV18|TRBJ1-5|13|.
CASSPTGNQPQHF
>TRBV7-9|.|12|.
CASSLGPNEQYF
>TRBV4-2|TRBJ1-1|16|.
CASSQDPRAGRTEAFF
>TRBV2|TRBJ2-3|14|.
CASSGLAGVDTQYF
>TRBV28|TRBJ2-1|17|.
CASPPHAPEAYYNEQFF
>TRBV6-5|TRBJ1-2|15|.
CASSYTGGYIYGYTF
>TRBV5-1|TRBJ1-5|14|few
CASSFTGNGQPQHF
>TRBV21-1|TRBJ2-5|14|.
CASSKIGRVETQYF
>TRBV6-1|TRBJ1-5|15|few
CASSFDRVGNQPQHF
>TRBV10-3|TRBJ2-3|14|.
CAIRAGGHPDTQYF
>TRBV6-1|TRBJ1-1|14|.
CASRVGQLNTEAFF
>TRBV30|TRBJ1-1|14|.
CAWSARQGWTEAFF
>TRBV4-2|TRBJ2-1|17|.
CASSQEVGSGGYNEQFF
>TRBV14|TRBJ1-1|14|.
CASRGDGTGTEAFF
>TRBV7-2|TRBJ2-3|15|.
CASSLGLAGVDTQYF